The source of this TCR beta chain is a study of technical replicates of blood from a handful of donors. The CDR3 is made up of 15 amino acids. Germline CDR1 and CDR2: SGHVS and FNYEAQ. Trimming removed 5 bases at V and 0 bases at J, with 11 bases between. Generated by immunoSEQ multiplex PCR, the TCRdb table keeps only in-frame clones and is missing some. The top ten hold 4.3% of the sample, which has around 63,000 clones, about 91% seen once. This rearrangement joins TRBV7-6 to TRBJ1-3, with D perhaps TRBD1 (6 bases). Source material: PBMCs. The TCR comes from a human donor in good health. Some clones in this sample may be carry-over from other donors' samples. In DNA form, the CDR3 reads TGTGCCAGCAGCAGACAGGCTTCCTCTGGAAACACCATATATTTT. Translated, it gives CASSRQASSGNTIYF. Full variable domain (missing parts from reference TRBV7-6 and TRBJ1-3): GAGVSQSPRYKVTKRGQDVALRCDPISGHVSLYWYRQALGQGPEFLTYFNYEAQQDKSGLPNDRFSAERPEGSISTLTIQRTEQRDSAMYRCASSRQASSGNTIYFGEGSWLTVV.